This T cell receptor (beta chain) was sequenced in a study of molecular identifiers for immune sequencing clone quantification listed by TCRdb under 2018. Study-wide context: For a replicate experiment, RNA from roughly 20,000 or 100,000 naive CD8 T cells was divided into five aliquots, and four of the five aliquots were sequenced. CD8 T cells were used in a methods study to benchmark molecular-identifier clustering-based TCR repertoire sequencing (MIDCIRS) and TCR RNA copy counting.

In the case of this clonotype: Its antigen is still unknown. Base qualities are not provided; no much larger clone lies one nucleotide away.

Points the paper makes about the study in general: Highly expanded clone sizes could be underestimated because identical TCR molecules may share a barcode. The naive libraries included spiked-in Jurkat TCR RNA (about 9 copies' worth), and this Jurkat TCR RNA is not part of the donor repertoire. When barcode sub-clustering was not used, chimeric consensus sequences inflated TCR diversity, with chimeras reaching as high as 47%. In CMV-specific effector cells, clones with more than 20 RNA copies accounted for over 97% of molecules, whereas in naive cells such clones accounted for under 1%. Spiked-in Jurkat TCR RNA equal to a single cell's worth was reported to be detectable even within 1,100,000 naive CD8 T cells. About three recovered TCR RNA copies per cell were obtained by modeling, versus about 10 by digital PCR, implying a capture efficiency of approximately 30%.

Preparation of the library involved PCR. Sequenced on an Illumina HiSeq 4000. Bulk TCR libraries were generated as previously described, with the TCR primers listed in Table S5 used. Purification of total RNA was performed with the Qiagen AllPrep DNA/RNA kit. Before analysis, reads from multiple sequencing runs of the same library were pooled. The paper's data handling went like this. Only reads with exact TCR constant sequence were kept, trimmed to 150 nt, and grouped by their 12-nt molecular barcodes. Reads inside each barcode group were sub-clustered using a 15% Levenshtein threshold, and a quality-weighted consensus sequence was constructed for each RNA molecule. Non-functional sequences were excluded, and lower-count sequences lying one edit away from another sequence were also excluded. Based on a fit of two negative binomial distributions, barcode sub-clusters having less than 20% of the maximum read count were discarded. TCRdb passed the public sequencing reads through fastp at Q25 and MiXCR, retaining productive beta sequences. CDR3 protein duplicates are merged, each entry listing the most common genes and DNA. TCRdb, not the authors, supplied the V and J calls. In this sample the table shows 490,000 or so distinct CDR3 sequences, around 21% of which occur a single time. Jointly, the top ten make up around 0.86% of the sample.

V is cut by 4 bases and J by 1 base, and the space between the germline ends is 20 bases. From cysteine to phenylalanine, the CDR3 is 17 amino acids long. This entry keeps only the CDR3 DNA: 51 bases, framed from base 1. Reading the germline V gene (reference sequence) gives CDR1 MNHNY and CDR2 SVGAGI. Naive CD8 T cell libraries were made from about 20,000 to 1,000,000 sorted cells using 10%, 30% or 50% of purified RNA. Naive CD8 T cells were FACS-sorted as CD8+CD4-CCR7+CD45RA+ on a BD FACSAria II into RLT Plus buffer. To test detection sensitivity, Jurkat RNA equivalent to about eleven TCR copies was spiked into samples of about 19,000-1,100,000 naive CD8 T cells. CD8 T cells were enriched with RosetteSep CD8+ T Cell Enrichment Cocktail and Ficoll-Paque, followed by ACK red cell lysis.

The rearrangement combines TRBV6-6 with TRBJ2-7; TRBD1 could be the D gene, as 7 bases match. The sequencing input was naive CD8+ T cells from blood, with Jurkat cell RNA spiked in. In light of the paper, this sample's cell subset or site label describes: FACS-sorted CD8+CD4-CCR7+CD45RA+ naive T cells. The receptor was isolated from a human donor in good health. Some libraries in this study had Jurkat cell RNA spiked in. The CDR3 corresponds to CASSLLGRTGPSYEQYF. The DNA sequence is TGTGCCAGCAGTTTACTTGGGAGGACAGGACCTTCCTACGAGCAGTACTTC.